The rows below give T cell receptor beta chains drawn from one sample of a study of blood T cell repertoires in COVID-19. Profiled with immunoSEQ multiplex PCR; TCRdb holds only in-frame clones, not every one. The sample consists of some 120,000 clones, 75% to 90% of them appearing once. The material sequenced was peripheral blood. All receptors come from a woman aged 80 or older with COVID-19, enrolled during active disease. CDR3s include the opening cysteine and the closing phenylalanine or tryptophan. A D gene is named only where the DNA matches it firmly. Expanded clones get a size class; other rows say once, few or many, or leave the size out.

>.|TRBV18|.|TRBJ1-6
TGTGCCAGCTCACCACAGAGTTTAGATAATTCACCCCTCCACTTT
CASSPQSLDNSPLHF
>.|TRBV7-2|.|TRBJ2-2
TGTGCCAGCAGGCTTACCCGGACTTGGGGCGGGGAGCTGTTTTTT
CASRLTRTWGGELFF
>TRBD2|TRBV9|.|TRBJ2-7
TGTGCCAGCAGCGCCGGGGGGGGCGGCCCCTACGAGCAGTACTTC
CASSAGGGGPYEQYF
>TRBD2|TRBV5-6|.|TRBJ2-1
TGTGCCAGCAGCTTGGCCCTCTCGGGCGGGAGGCTGTTCTTC
CASSLALSGGRLFF
>TRBD2|TRBV7-9|.|TRBJ2-5
TGTGCCAGCAGCACCAGCGGACTAGTCGGGGAGACCCAGTACTTC
CASSTSGLVGETQYF
>TRBD1|TRBV10-3|.|TRBJ2-1
TGTGCCATCAGTCAGAACCCGGGACAGGGATCCAATGAGCAGTTCTTC
CAISQNPGQGSNEQFF
>TRBD1|TRBV7-2|.|TRBJ2-2
TGTGCCAGCAGCACCGACCTCGGACAGGCGAACACCGGGGAGCTGTTTTTT
CASSTDLGQANTGELFF
>TRBD2|TRBV24-1|.|TRBJ2-3
TGTGCCACCAGTGATTTGCCCGGTAGCGGGAGGCTGGATACGCAGTATTTT
CATSDLPGSGRLDTQYF
>TRBD2|TRBV11-3|.|TRBJ2-1
TGTGCCAGCAGCTTATATGTTGGATTGGCGGGAGCGGACTACAATGAGCAGTTCTTC
CASSLYVGLAGADYNEQFF
>.|TRBV5-1|once|TRBJ2-7
TGCGCCAGCAGCTTAGGGGCCGGAACAGTCTCCTACGAGCAGTACTTC
CASSLGAGTVSYEQYF
>.|TRBV19|.|TRBJ2-7
TGTGCCAGTAGTATAGATCGCAGCTCCTACGAGCAGTACTTC
CASSIDRSSYEQYF
>TRBD2|TRBV27|few|TRBJ2-6
TGTGCCAGCAGTCACGGGACTAGCGGGAGCTCTGGGGCCAACGTCCTGACTTTC
CASSHGTSGSSGANVLTF
>.|TRBV7-6|.|TRBJ2-3
TGTGCCAGCAGCTCCTCCTCGGGTCTGAGGGCGCAGTATTTT
CASSSSSGLRAQYF
>.|TRBV12-2|.|TRBJ2-3
TGTGCAAGTCGCTCTCCCCGCTGGACAGGACAGGATACGCAGTATTTT
CASRSPRWTGQDTQYF
>TRBD1|TRBV7-2|.|TRBJ2-2
TGTGCCAGCAAGGAAGACAGGGCCCAGAACACCGGGGAGCTGTTTTTT
CASKEDRAQNTGELFF
>.|TRBV29-1|.|TRBJ2-7
TGCAGCGTTGAAGACCAGGTCTCGTACGAGCAGTACTTC
CSVEDQVSYEQYF
>.|TRBV7-8|.|TRBJ1-5
TGTGCCAGCAGTCACGGGGCGCAGGGGAATCAGCCCCAGCATTTT
CASSHGAQGNQPQHF
>TRBD1|TRBV4-2|.|TRBJ2-7
TGTGCCAGCAGCTCCCAAGGGACAGGGGGGGTAGAGCAGTACTTC
CASSSQGTGGVEQYF
>.|TRBV5-1|.|TRBJ1-3
TGCGCCAGCAGTTTCAGTGGAAACACCATATATTTT
CASSFSGNTIYF
>TRBD2|TRBV5-1|.|TRBJ2-7
TGCGCCAGCAGCTCCGGCGGGGAGGGCGAGCAGTACTTC
CASSSGGEGEQYF
>TRBD2|TRBV4-1|few|TRBJ2-1
TGCGCCAGCAGCCAGTTAGCGGGATCTAACAATGAGCAGTTCTTC
CASSQLAGSNNEQFF
>.|TRBV5-4|once|TRBJ2-7
TGTGCCAGCAGCTTGAACGCCAGGGGGGACGAGCAGTACTTC
CASSLNARGDEQYF
>TRBD1|TRBV2|.|TRBJ2-5
TGTGCCAGCAGCGTAAGACAGGGACGCCAAGAGACCCAGTACTTC
CASSVRQGRQETQYF
>.|TRBV12-5|.|TRBJ1-2
TGTGCTAGTGGTTTGTGGCAGGGCGGAGGGTACAACTATGGCTACACCTTC
CASGLWQGGGYNYGYTF
>.|TRBV19|.|TRBJ2-1
TGTGCCAGTAGTTTGGCCAGGGGAGACGAGCAGTTCTTC
CASSLARGDEQFF
>TRBD2|TRBV9|.|TRBJ2-3
TGTGCCAGCACTCAAACTAGCGGGAGGTACACAGATACGCAGTATTTT
CASTQTSGRYTDTQYF